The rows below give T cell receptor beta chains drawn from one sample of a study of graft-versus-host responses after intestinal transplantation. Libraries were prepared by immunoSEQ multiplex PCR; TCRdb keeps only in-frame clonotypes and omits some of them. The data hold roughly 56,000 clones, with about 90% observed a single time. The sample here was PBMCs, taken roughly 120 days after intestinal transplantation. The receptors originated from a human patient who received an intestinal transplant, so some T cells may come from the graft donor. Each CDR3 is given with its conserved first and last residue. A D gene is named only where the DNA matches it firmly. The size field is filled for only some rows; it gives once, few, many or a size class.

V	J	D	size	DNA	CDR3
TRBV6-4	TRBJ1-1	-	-	TGTGCCAGCAGTGACTCGAGTGGGGTAGGTGGCACTGAAGCTTTCTTT	CASSDSSGVGGTEAFF
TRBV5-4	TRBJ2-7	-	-	TGTGCCAGCAGCCTCCGGGGACAAGAACACGAGCAGTACTTC	CASSLRGQEHEQYF
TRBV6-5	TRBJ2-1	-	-	TGTGCCAGCAGTCGGGGCGGGGATTCCTACAATGAGCAGTTCTTC	CASSRGGDSYNEQFF
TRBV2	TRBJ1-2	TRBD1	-	TGTGCCAGCAGTGAAGCGGGACAGGGGAATGGCTACACCTTC	CASSEAGQGNGYTF
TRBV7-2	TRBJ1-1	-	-	TGTGCCAGCAGCTTTGGGGGGGCAGCTTTCTTT	CASSFGGAAFF
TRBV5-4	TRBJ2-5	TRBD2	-	TGTGCCAGCAGCTTGGGACTAGCGGGCCAAGAGACCCAGTACTTC	CASSLGLAGQETQYF
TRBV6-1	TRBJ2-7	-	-	TGTGCCAGCATCCGCACCCTGATGGACGAGCAGTACTTC	CASIRTLMDEQYF
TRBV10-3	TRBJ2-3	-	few	TGTGCCATCAGGAAGGGGGGGAACAGGGGCACAGATACGCAGTATTTT	CAIRKGGNRGTDTQYF
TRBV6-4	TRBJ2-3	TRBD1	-	TGTGCCAGCAGTCCAACAGGGGTGGCGCAGTATTTT	CASSPTGVAQYF
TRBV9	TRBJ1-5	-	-	TGTGCCAGCAGCGTAGTTACAGGCCCCTTCAGCAATCAGCCCCAGCATTTT	CASSVVTGPFSNQPQHF
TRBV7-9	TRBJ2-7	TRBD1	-	TGTGCCAGCAGCCTAGTTACCGGGACAGGGAACTACGAGCAGTACTTC	CASSLVTGTGNYEQYF
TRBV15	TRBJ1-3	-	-	TGTGCCACCAGCAGAGCTTCAGGGAGGGGAAACACCATATATTTT	CATSRASGRGNTIYF
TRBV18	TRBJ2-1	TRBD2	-	TGTGCCAGCTCATCCGAAACTAGCGCGCATGAGCAGTTCTTC	CASSSETSAHEQFF
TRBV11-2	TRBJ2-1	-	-	TGTGCCAGCAGCTTAGGGGTAGGGTACAATGAGCAGTTCTTC	CASSLGVGYNEQFF
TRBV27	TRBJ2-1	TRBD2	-	TGTGCCAGCAGACTCGGGACTAGCGGTAACAATGAGCAGTTCTTC	CASRLGTSGNNEQFF
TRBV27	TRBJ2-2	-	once	TGTGCCAGCAGTTTTCAGTCTAATCAGGCCGGGGAGCTGTTTTTT	CASSFQSNQAGELFF